This TCR beta chain appears in the sequencing data of a study of blood T cell repertoires in COVID-19. Study in general: Specimens from acute and convalescent COVID-19 originated in the United States, Italy and Spain. In each case, the material was cDNA or gDNA derived from T cells, B-cell-depleted T cells, or PBMCs.

J gave up 1 base and V 4 bases, and 3 bases lay outside the gene matches. Per the germline V gene, CDR1 is MNHEY and CDR2 is SVGAGI. The CDR3 has 15 amino acids. Original processing notes: Amplifying reference gene primers gave estimates of nucleated cell counts. The method was immunoSEQ multiplex PCR; TCRdb's version includes in-frame clones alone and lacks a portion of them. V and J calls and clone size are given by that table; D and trimming were obtained from the DNA. The data contain about 200,000 clones, 89% of them seen just once; the ten biggest clones take up roughly 6%. The source material was peripheral blood. The receptor comes from a man aged 55 to 69 who had recovered from COVID-19. The chain has TRBV6-5 and TRBJ1-1; 10 bases fit TRBD1. CDR3 residues: CASSWGQGKNTEAFF. CDR3 DNA: TGTGCCAGCAGTTGGGGACAGGGGAAGAACACTGAAGCTTTCTTT.